What follows describes a single T cell receptor (beta chain). Its antigen is unknown. The sample carries other DNA sequences with the same CDR3. The V end was cut by 6 bases, the J end by 5 bases, with 8 bases between. Germline values: CDR1 MDHEN, CDR2 SYDVKM. This CDR3 has 12 amino acids. The data were taken from a study of shared clonotypes between healthy human individuals. Whole-study findings and limits: A generally larger estimated richness was seen in naive subsets than in memory subsets.

Sorted-subset replicate PCR reactions were performed with around 200 ng DNA, corresponding to roughly 30,000 T cell genomes. Assay: immunoSEQ multiplex PCR; the TCRdb copy retains only in-frame clones and omits some. The sample contains over 700,000 clones, 72% of which appear only once. Donors, without exception, were Caucasian adults residing in Nashville, Tennessee. This rearrangement joins TRBV28 to TRBJ1-5; D remains unclear. The material sequenced was memory CD4+ T cells sorted from blood. Sample subset: CD45RA-negative fraction. The source is a woman aged 25 to 39 in good health. CDR3 protein: CASSSLYQPQHF. The CDR3 DNA reads as TGTGCCAGCAGCTCTCTTTATCAGCCCCAGCATTTT. The entire variable domain, with the rest obtained from reference TRBV28 and TRBJ1-5, is as follows: DVKVTQSSRYLVKRTGEKVFLECVQDMDHENMFWYRQDPGLGLRLIYFSYDVKMKEKGDIPEGYSVSREKKERFSLILESASTNQTSMYLCASSSLYQPQHFGDGTRLSIL.